The entry that follows covers one T cell receptor (beta chain) sequence. This record comes from a study of blood T cell repertoires in COVID-19. Authors' methods: By means of reference gene primer amplification, nucleated cell counts were estimated. The protocol was immunoSEQ multiplex PCR, while the TCRdb copy is restricted to in-frame clones and leaves out a portion. V, J and clone size reflect that table, while D and trimming were determined from the DNA. Of nearly 80,000 clones listed, roughly 80% are singletons. Germline assignment: CDR1 SGHRS and CDR2 YFSETQ. V dropped 3 bases and J dropped 6 bases, with 13 bases sitting between them. This CDR3 is 13 amino acids long.

The V and J genes are TRBV5-1 and TRBJ2-7; tentative D call: TRBD1 (6 bases). This sequence was found in a woman aged 70-85 years with acute or convalescent COVID-19. Sequencing input: peripheral blood. The CDR3 sequence: CASSSGQGTEQYF. Written as DNA, the CDR3 is TGCGCCAGCAGCTCGGGCCAGGGGACCGAGCAGTACTTC.